The 27 T cell receptor beta chains presented below share a single source sample, sequenced in a study of beta chain features in type 1 diabetes. Isolated RNA was reverse transcribed in full, so expressed TCRB transcripts were sequenced. The data were produced by immunoSEQ multiplex PCR, yet TCRdb's version contains in-frame clones alone and is incomplete. Altogether about 290,000 clones are present, roughly 8% being singletons, with the ten largest covering more than 0.8%. Sequencing input: central memory CD4+ T cells from blood. The receptors here all came from a woman aged 18 to 35 in good health.

As regards this clone: This same CDR3 is encoded by further DNA sequences in the sample. The chain couples TRBV9 to TRBJ2-5; maybe TRBD1 (5 bases). Germline CDR1 SGDLS, CDR2 YYNGEE. Trimming removed 0 bases at V and 5 bases at J, with 17 bases between. The CDR3 spans 16 residues. This chain's CDR3 is CASSVGAGLDGETQYF. The CDR3 DNA reads as TGTGCCAGCAGCGTAGGCGCAGGGTTGGATGGGGAGACCCAGTACTTC.

This chain joins TRBV5-4 and TRBJ1-1; 9 nucleotides agree with TRBD1. Germline CDR1 reads SGHNT; CDR2 reads YYREEE (reference sequence). V dropped 0 bases and J dropped 1; count of bases not matched to a gene: 4. The CDR3 has 16 residues. The CDR3 reads CASSLGGQGSNTEAFF. CDR3 DNA sequence: TGTGCCAGCAGCTTGGGGGGACAGGGATCGAACACTGAAGCTTTCTTT.

As to this clone: The same CDR3 is also encoded by other DNA sequences in this sample. V gene TRBV5-6 combines with J gene TRBJ1-5; tentatively, D is TRBD1 (5 bases). The CDR3 spans 17 residues. The V gene's germline CDR1 is SGHDT and CDR2 YYEEEE. The ends were cut back, 2 bases at V and 2 bases at J, with 17 bases in the middle. DNA of the CDR3: TGTGCCAGCAGCTTCACGGTGGGTAGGGGTCGCAATCAGCCCCAGCATTTT. It encodes CASSFTVGRGRNQPQHF.

The chain employs TRBV28 and TRBJ2-7; no clear D. Germline V gene lookup returns CDR1 MDHEN and CDR2 SYDVKM. The V end lost 11 bases, the J end lost 11 bases, and 10 bases lay between the germline ends. The CDR3 covers 8 residues. In DNA form, the CDR3 reads TGTGCCGGCTCCTCGGAGTACGTC. This sequence encodes CAGSSEYV.

The chain uses TRBV7-2 and TRBJ2-6; D is perhaps TRBD1 (6 bases). Germline lookup yields CDR1 SGHTA and CDR2 FQGNSA. The CDR3 is 15 residues long. V lost 4 bases and J 2 bases, leaving 9 bases between the germline ends. Here the CDR3 DNA reads TGTGCCAGCAGCTATACAGGGCCTGGGGCCAACGTCCTGACTTTC. This gives the protein CASSYTGPGANVLTF.

The chain uses TRBV7-9 and TRBJ2-5; D remains ambiguous. Germline V gives CDR1 SEHNR, CDR2 FQNEAQ (reference sequence). Deletions cut 3 bases from V and 2 bases from J, with 13 bases between. The CDR3 consists of 15 residues. The CDR3 nucleotides are TGTGCCAGCAGCTTCGGCTTTCTGGGTCAAGAGACCCAGTACTTC. The encoded protein is CASSFGFLGQETQYF.

The rearrangement uses TRBV19 and TRBJ1-2; the match to TRBD1 covers 7 bases. V trimming: 7 bases; J trimming: 4 bases; junction bases outside the gene matches: 9. This CDR3 comprises 14 residues. CDR1 is LNHDA, CDR2 SQIVND, per germline (reference sequence). The CDR3 region is CASTQDREVYGYTF. DNA of the CDR3: TGTGCCAGTACTCAAGACAGGGAAGTCTATGGCTACACCTTC.

The table lists this clone with a few counts. This chain links TRBV30 with TRBJ2-3, with D unresolved. CDR3 length equals 16 residues. Germline loops: CDR1 GTSNPN, CDR2 SVGIG (reference sequence). The V end lost 2 bases, the J end lost 0 bases, and 15 bases lay between the germline ends. The CDR3 sequence is CAWSPEGTASTDTQYF. The CDR3 nucleotides are TGTGCCTGGAGTCCCGAAGGCACAGCAAGCACAGATACGCAGTATTTT.

Turning to this clone: The same CDR3 can be traced to other DNA sequences in this sample. The rearrangement joins TRBV7-2 to TRBJ1-5; D may be TRBD1 (6 bases). The V end was cut by 0 bases, the J end by 2 bases, with 8 bases between. There are 15 residues in the CDR3. CDR1 SGHTA and CDR2 FQGNSA come from the germline V gene. CDR3 sequence reads: CASSLAWTGNQPQHF. In DNA form, the CDR3 reads TGTGCCAGCAGCTTAGCTTGGACAGGCAATCAGCCCCAGCATTTT.

This chain connects TRBV18 to TRBJ2-2, with D perhaps TRBD2 (5 bases). The CDR3 loop spans 15 amino acids. Trimming stripped 3 bases from V and 7 bases from J, with 15 bases between. Germline CDR1 is KGHSH and CDR2 is LQKENI. DNA for the CDR3: TGTGCCAGCTCACCGGGAACCCCCGGGATCGGGGAGCTGTTTTTT. Its translation: CASSPGTPGIGELFF.

This clone has a count of ten or more. The chain combines TRBV4-1 with TRBJ2-6; D is perhaps TRBD1 (6 bases). The CDR3 consists of 16 residues. Germline CDR1 is MGHRA and CDR2 is YSYEKL. Trimming left V 5 bases short and J 0 bases short, with 11 bases between. The CDR3 loop is CASSRRTASGANVLTF. As DNA, the CDR3 is TGCGCCAGCAGCAGACGGACAGCCTCTGGGGCCAACGTCCTGACTTTC.

This clone has just a few counts. The chain recombines TRBV5-6 with TRBJ1-6; D is undetermined. Between the trimmed V and J ends, which lost 2 bases and 7 bases, there was a span of 10 bases. Germline loops: CDR1 SGHDT, CDR2 YYEEEE. The CDR3 is made up of 14 amino acids. This CDR3 reads CASSFGGWNSPLHF. The CDR3, as DNA: TGTGCCAGCAGCTTCGGTGGGTGGAATTCACCCCTCCACTTT. The full variable domain, in which reference TRBV5-6 and TRBJ1-6 provide the parts outside the CDR3, is DAGVTQSPTHLIKTRGQQVTLRCSPKSGHDTVSWYQQALGQGPQFIFQYYEEEERQRGNFPDRFSGHQFPNYSSELNVNALLLGDSALYLCASSFGGWNSPLHFGNGTRLTVT.

Here the CDR3 reads CASRSDRGMGQFF. DNA for the CDR3: TGTGCCAGCAGATCGGACAGGGGAATGGGGCAGTTCTTC. The chain links TRBV27 to TRBJ2-1; 9 nucleotides line up with TRBD1. Germline V lookup: CDR1 MNHEY, CDR2 SMNVEV (reference sequence). The junction had 9 bases not matched to a gene; V was cut back by 6 bases and J by 12 bases. The CDR3 has 13 residues.

This clone was counted between two and nine times. The chain recombines TRBV7-2 with TRBJ2-2; D is unresolved. Germline CDR1 reads SGHTA; CDR2 reads FQGNSA. Trimming cost V 5 bases and J 6 bases, with 13 bases left between them. This CDR3 is built from 14 residues. CDR3 loop: CASSPVGWAGELFF. The CDR3 nucleotides are TGTGCCAGCAGCCCGGTCGGGTGGGCCGGGGAGCTGTTTTTT.

The table lists this clone with a few counts. This chain connects TRBV12-5 to TRBJ2-3, with 7 positions matching TRBD1. There are 15 residues in the CDR3. Germline V gene data show CDR1 as LGHNT and CDR2 as FRNRAP. The V and J ends lost 5 bases and 6 bases, in that order; junction bases with no gene match: 11. The CDR3 nucleotides read TGTGCTAGTGGTCCCGGTGACAGGGTGAGGGATACGCAGTATTTT. Protein sequence: CASGPGDRVRDTQYF.

V usage is TRBV27 and J usage is TRBJ1-1; TRBD1 matches at 9 bases. The CDR3 spans 15 residues. The germline gives CDR1 MNHEY, CDR2 SMNVEV (reference sequence). Trimming took 2 bases from V and 5 from J; bases not matched to a gene: 6. Here the CDR3 reads CASSLLGTGRTEAFF. CDR3 DNA: TGTGCCAGCAGTTTACTCGGGACAGGGAGGACTGAAGCTTTCTTT.

This chain connects TRBV30 to TRBJ1-3, with 7 bases matching TRBD1. Looked up from germline, CDR1 is GTSNPN and CDR2 is SVGIG (reference sequence). V was pared by 4 bases and J by 1 base, with 4 bases of the junction left unmatched. CDR3 length: 14 amino acids. The CDR3 region is CAWTTGYSGNTIYF. The CDR3 DNA sequence: TGTGCCTGGACGACAGGGTATTCTGGAAACACCATATATTTT.

This clone has just a few counts. The chain recombines TRBV11-2 with TRBJ2-1; D remains ambiguous. From germline, CDR1 is SGHAT and CDR2 FQNNGV. V shed 5 bases and J shed 9 bases, with 11 bases lying between them. The CDR3 sequence is 12 residues long. The CDR3 loop is CASSAYPTEQFF. CDR3 nucleotides: TGTGCCAGCAGCGCCTATCCCACTGAGCAGTTCTTC.

This clone was detected only a few times. The chain carries TRBV28 and TRBJ1-1, with 7 nucleotides matching TRBD1. Germline trimming cut 2 bases from V and 0 bases from J; bases unmatched to any gene: 3. The CDR3 has 15 amino acids. CDR1 and CDR2 (germline): MDHEN, SYDVKM. The CDR3 loop is CASSLPQGLNTEAFF. CDR3 nucleotide sequence: TGTGCCAGCAGTTTACCACAGGGGTTGAACACTGAAGCTTTCTTT.

The J gene is TRBJ2-5, the V gene TRBV9, with 8 bases aligning to TRBD1. Germline values: CDR1 SGDLS, CDR2 YYNGEE. The CDR3 loop spans 13 amino acids. V lost 0 bases, J lost 11 bases, and 6 bases stayed unmatched. CDR3 amino acids: CASSVVTGGEQYF. The CDR3 DNA reads as TGTGCCAGCAGCGTAGTTACAGGGGGTGAGCAGTACTTC.

Only a few counts were recorded for this clone. This rearrangement joins TRBV12-5 to TRBJ2-7, with 11 positions matching TRBD1. The CDR3 has 16 amino acids. The trim removed 2 bases at V and 4 bases at J, leaving 7 bases unmatched. CDR1 and CDR2 (germline): LGHNT, FRNRAP. CDR3 sequence: CASGLHEGQGGYEQYF. CDR3 DNA: TGTGCTAGTGGTTTGCATGAGGGACAGGGGGGATACGAGCAGTACTTC.

The CDR3 coding sequence is TGTGCCAGCAGCCGTATATGGACAGTCCAAGAGACCCAGTACTTC. Translating it yields CASSRIWTVQETQYF. V gene TRBV11-1 combines with J gene TRBJ2-5; D may be TRBD1 (6 bases). Germline CDR1 is SGHAT and CDR2 is FQDESV (reference sequence). The CDR3 is 15 amino acids. The germline V and J ends were trimmed by 5 bases and 1 base, with 14 bases remaining between them.

This chain uses TRBV2 with TRBJ2-3; 7 bases match TRBD2. J gave up 0 bases and V 10 bases, and 4 bases lay outside the gene matches. Germline CDR1 and CDR2: SNHLY and FYNNEI. This CDR3 contains 13 residues. The chain's CDR3 is CATKAGSTDTQYF. CDR3 nucleotides: TGTGCCACCAAAGCGGGAAGCACAGATACGCAGTATTTT.

This clone was seen a few times. The rearrangement joins TRBV9 to TRBJ1-6; TRBD1 might be the D (6 bases). The germline V gene has CDR1 SGDLS and CDR2 YYNGEE. The CDR3 has 14 amino acids. The V end lost 7 bases, the J end lost 7 bases, and 15 bases lay between the germline ends. The CDR3 DNA sequence: TGTGCCAGCTGTCCAGGGGCCACGAATTCACCCCTCCACTTT. Protein: CASCPGATNSPLHF.

This clone was detected only a few times. V usage is TRBV2 and J usage is TRBJ1-3; D not certain. Germline V gene data show CDR1 as SNHLY and CDR2 as FYNNEI. The V end was cut by 8 bases, the J end by 0 bases, with 8 bases between. This CDR3 is built from 13 residues. Here the CDR3 DNA reads TGTGCCAGCGGACGGAACTCTGGAAACACCATATATTTT. Its translation is CASGRNSGNTIYF.

This clone has a handful of counts. This sample includes further DNA sequences coding for the same CDR3. The rearrangement uses TRBV5-1 and TRBJ2-3, with D unresolved. This CDR3 has 13 residues. The ends were cut back, 0 bases at V and 2 bases at J, with 4 bases in the middle. The V gene's germline CDR1 is SGHRS and CDR2 YFSETQ. The CDR3 is CASSLGSTDTQYF. The CDR3 DNA reads as TGCGCCAGCAGCTTGGGGTCCACAGATACGCAGTATTTT.

This clone was detected a few times. This chain joins TRBV19 and TRBJ2-2, with D hard to call. CDR3 size: 12 residues. Germline CDR1 and CDR2: LNHDA and SQIVND (reference sequence). V was pared by 2 bases and J by 6 bases, with 4 bases between. CDR3 sequence reads: CASSIRAGELFF. The CDR3 coding sequence is TGTGCCAGTAGTATAAGGGCCGGGGAGCTGTTTTTT.